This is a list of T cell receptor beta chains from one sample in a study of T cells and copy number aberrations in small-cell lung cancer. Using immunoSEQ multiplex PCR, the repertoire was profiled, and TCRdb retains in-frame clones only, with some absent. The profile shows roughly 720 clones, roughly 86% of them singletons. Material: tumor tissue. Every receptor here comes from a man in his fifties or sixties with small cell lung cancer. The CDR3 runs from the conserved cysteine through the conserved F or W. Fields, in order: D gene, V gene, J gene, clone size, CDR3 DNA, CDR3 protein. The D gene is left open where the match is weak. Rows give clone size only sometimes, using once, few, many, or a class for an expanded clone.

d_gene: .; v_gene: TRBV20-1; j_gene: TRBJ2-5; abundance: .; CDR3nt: TGCAGTGCTTTACAAGAGACCCAGTACTTC; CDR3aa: CSALQETQYF
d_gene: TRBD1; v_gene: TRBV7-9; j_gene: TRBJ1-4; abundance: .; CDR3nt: TGTGCCAGCAGCTTAGGAACAGGGGGCAATGAAAAACTGTTTTTT; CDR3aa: CASSLGTGGNEKLFF
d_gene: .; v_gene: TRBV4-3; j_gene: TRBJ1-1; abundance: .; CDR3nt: TGCGCCAGCAGCCTGTCCGGGGGTGGGAACACTGAAGCTTTCTTT; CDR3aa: CASSLSGGGNTEAFF
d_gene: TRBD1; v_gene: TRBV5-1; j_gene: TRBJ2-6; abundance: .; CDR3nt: TGCGCCAGCAGCCAGACAGGGCTCTCTGGGGCCAACGTCCTGACTTTC; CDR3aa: CASSQTGLSGANVLTF
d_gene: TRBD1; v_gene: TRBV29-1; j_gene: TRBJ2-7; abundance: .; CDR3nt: TGCAGCGTTGACCGGGACAGGTCCCTACGGGAGCAGTACTTC; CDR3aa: CSVDRDRSLREQYF
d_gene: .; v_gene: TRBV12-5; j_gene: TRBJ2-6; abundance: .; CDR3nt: TGTGCTAGTGGTTCGCGCGCTGCAGGACAAAGTCGGGCCAACGTCCTGACTTTC; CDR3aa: CASGSRAAGQSRANVLTF
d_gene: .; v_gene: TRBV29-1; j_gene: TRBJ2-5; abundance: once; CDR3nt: TGCAGCGTTGAAAACAGGTTGCGAGAGACCCAGTACTTC; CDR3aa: CSVENRLRETQYF
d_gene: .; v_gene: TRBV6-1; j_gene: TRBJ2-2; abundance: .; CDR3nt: TGTGCCAGCAGTGATATAAGTTCCGGGGAGCTGTTTTTT; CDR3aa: CASSDISSGELFF
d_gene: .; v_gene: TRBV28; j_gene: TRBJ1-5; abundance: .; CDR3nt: TGTGCCAGCAGGTTGATGTTGGGGGCCGAAATTAATAGCAATCAGCCCCAGCATTTT; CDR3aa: CASRLMLGAEINSNQPQHF
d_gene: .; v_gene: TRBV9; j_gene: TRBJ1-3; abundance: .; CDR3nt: TGTGCCAGCAGCGCCGAACGGGGAAGCTCTGGAAACACCATATATTTT; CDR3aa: CASSAERGSSGNTIYF
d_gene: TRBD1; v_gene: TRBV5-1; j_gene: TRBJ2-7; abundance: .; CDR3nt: TGCGCCAGCAGCATCGGGACAGGGACGTACGAGCAGTACTTC; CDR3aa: CASSIGTGTYEQYF
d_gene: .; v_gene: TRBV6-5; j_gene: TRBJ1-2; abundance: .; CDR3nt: TGTGCCAGCGGAGGCAACTATGGCTACACCTTC; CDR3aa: CASGGNYGYTF
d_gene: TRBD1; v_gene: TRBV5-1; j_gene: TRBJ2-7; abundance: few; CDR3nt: TGCGCCAGCAGCTACGGACAGGGGGACTACGAGCAGTACTTC; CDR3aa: CASSYGQGDYEQYF
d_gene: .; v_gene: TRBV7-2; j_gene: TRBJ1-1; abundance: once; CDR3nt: TGTGCCAGCAGCCGACAGATTCGGGAAGCTTTCTTT; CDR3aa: CASSRQIREAFF
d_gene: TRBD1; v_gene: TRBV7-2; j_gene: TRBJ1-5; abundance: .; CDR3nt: TGTGCCAGCAGGGGGGGACAGGGGGCACAGCCCCAGCATTTT; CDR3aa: CASRGGQGAQPQHF
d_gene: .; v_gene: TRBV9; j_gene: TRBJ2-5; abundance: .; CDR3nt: TGTGCCAGCAGCGTAGACCTTGAAGGGACCCAGTACTTC; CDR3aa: CASSVDLEGTQYF
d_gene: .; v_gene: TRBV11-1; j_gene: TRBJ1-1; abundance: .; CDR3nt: TGTGCCAGCCAGACGGGGTACACTGAAGCTTTCTTT; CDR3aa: CASQTGYTEAFF
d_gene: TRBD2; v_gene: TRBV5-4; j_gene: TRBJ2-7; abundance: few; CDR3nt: TGTGCCAGCAGCACCAGACTAGCGGGATCCTACGAGCAGTACTTC; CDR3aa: CASSTRLAGSYEQYF
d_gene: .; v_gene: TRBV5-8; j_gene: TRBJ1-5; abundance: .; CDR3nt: TGTGCCAGCAGCCCGGGACTTAGCAATCAGCCCCAGCATTTT; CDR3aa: CASSPGLSNQPQHF
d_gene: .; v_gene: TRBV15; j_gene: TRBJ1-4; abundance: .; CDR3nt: TGTGCCACCGGGGGACAAGAACATGAAAAACTGTTTTTT; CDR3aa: CATGGQEHEKLFF
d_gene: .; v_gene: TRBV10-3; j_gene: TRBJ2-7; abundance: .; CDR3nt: TGTGCCATCAGTGAGTACTACGAGCAGTACTTC; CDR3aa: CAISEYYEQYF
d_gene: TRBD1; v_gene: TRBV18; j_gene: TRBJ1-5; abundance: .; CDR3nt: TGTGCCAGCTCACCGACAGGGCTTCAGGATCAGCCCCAGCATTTT; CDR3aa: CASSPTGLQDQPQHF
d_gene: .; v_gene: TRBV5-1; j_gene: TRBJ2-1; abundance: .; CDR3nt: TGCGCCAGCAGCTACGGCGGCACCGGATTCAATGAGCAGTTCTTC; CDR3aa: CASSYGGTGFNEQFF
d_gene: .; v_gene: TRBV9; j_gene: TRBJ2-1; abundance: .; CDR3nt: TGTGCCAGCAGCCCCCCAAATGGGCCAAATGAGCAGTTCTTC; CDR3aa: CASSPPNGPNEQFF
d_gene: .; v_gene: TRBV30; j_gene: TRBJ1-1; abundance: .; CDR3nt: TGTGTCTGGAGGTTTGACGGACGAAACACTGAAGTTTTCTTT; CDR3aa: CVWRFDGRNTEVFF
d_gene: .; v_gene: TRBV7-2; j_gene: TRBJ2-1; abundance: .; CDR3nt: TGTGCCAGCAGCTTATTCGACACGGCGGGCAATGAGCAGTTCTTC; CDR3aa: CASSLFDTAGNEQFF
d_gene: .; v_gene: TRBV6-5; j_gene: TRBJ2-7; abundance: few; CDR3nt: TGTGCCAGCGGGGCACGATTTGCTCCGGAGTACTTC; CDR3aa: CASGARFAPEYF
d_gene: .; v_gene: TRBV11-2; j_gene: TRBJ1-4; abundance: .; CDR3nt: TGTGCCAGCAGGACGGGTATCGATGAAAAACTGTTTTTT; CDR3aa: CASRTGIDEKLFF
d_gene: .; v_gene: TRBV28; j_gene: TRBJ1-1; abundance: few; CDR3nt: TGTGCCCCTTTGAGGGCTCAGGGGAACACTGAAGCTTTCTTT; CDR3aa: CAPLRAQGNTEAFF
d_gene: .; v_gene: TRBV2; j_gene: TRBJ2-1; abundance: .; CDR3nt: TGTGCCAGCAGTCAATCGGATGAGCAGTTCTTC; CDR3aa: CASSQSDEQFF
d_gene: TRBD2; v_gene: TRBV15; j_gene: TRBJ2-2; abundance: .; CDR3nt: TGTGCCACCAGCAGAGCCACTAGCGGGAGGACCGGGGAGCTGTTTTTT; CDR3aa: CATSRATSGRTGELFF
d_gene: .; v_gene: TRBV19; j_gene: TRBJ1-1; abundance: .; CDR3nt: TGTGCCAGTAGTATGTACTCCTCCACTGAAGCTTTCTTT; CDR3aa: CASSMYSSTEAFF
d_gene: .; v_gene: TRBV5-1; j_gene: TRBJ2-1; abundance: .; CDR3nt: TGCGCCAGCAGCCCTGACAGTTACAATGAGCAGTTCTTC; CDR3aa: CASSPDSYNEQFF
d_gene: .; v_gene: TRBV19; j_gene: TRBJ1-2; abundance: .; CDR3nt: TGTGCCAGTAGTACTCCGAGGGTTTATGGCTACACCTTC; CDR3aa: CASSTPRVYGYTF
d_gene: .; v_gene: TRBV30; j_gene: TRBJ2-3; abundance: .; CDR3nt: TGTGCCTGGAGCCTTGTCCCGGGACACGGACGCACAGATACGCAGTATTTT; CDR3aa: CAWSLVPGHGRTDTQYF
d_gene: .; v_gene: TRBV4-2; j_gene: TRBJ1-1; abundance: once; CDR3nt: TGTGCCAGCAGCCAAGAGGCAGGGTCTGGAGCTTTCTTT; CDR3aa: CASSQEAGSGAFF
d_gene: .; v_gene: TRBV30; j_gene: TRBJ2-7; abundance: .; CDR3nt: TGTGCCTGGAGTGGTTACTACTCCTACGAGCAGTACTTC; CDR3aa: CAWSGYYSYEQYF
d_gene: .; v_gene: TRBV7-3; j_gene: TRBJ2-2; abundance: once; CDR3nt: TGTGTCAGCAGCTCCTCTGGTGAAGGGGAGCTGTTTTTT; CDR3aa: CVSSSSGEGELFF
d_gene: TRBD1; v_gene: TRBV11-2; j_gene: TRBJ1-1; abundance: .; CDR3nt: TGTGCCAGCAGCGTGAGGACAGGGGTGAACACTGAAGCTTTCTTT; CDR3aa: CASSVRTGVNTEAFF
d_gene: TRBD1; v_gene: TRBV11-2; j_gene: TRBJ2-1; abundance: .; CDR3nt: TGTGCCAGCGATTCGGGACAGGTTAAAAATGAGCAGTTCTTC; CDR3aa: CASDSGQVKNEQFF
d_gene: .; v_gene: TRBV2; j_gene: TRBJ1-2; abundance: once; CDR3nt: TGTGCCAGCAGTGAATTCGGGCTTGACAAGGCCTTC; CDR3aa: CASSEFGLDKAF
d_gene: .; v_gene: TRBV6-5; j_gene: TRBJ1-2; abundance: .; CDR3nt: TGTGCCAGCAGCTTATCGGGGGGGCCGGACTATGGCTATACCTTC; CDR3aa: CASSLSGGPDYGYTF
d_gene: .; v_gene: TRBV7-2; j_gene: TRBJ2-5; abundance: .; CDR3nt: TGTGCCAGCAGCCGGCCAGTTTCAGAGACCCAGTACTTC; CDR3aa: CASSRPVSETQYF